Listed below are T cell receptor beta chains from one sample, sequenced in a study of blood T cell repertoires in COVID-19. The table came from immunoSEQ multiplex PCR; TCRdb's copy has only in-frame clones and leaves some out. The sample has some 290,000 clones; more than 75% are singletons. The sample was PBMCs or T cells enriched from blood (not recorded which). These receptors were collected from a woman aged 40 to 50 with acute COVID-19. CDR3s include the opening cysteine and the closing phenylalanine or tryptophan. The listing skips clone size in some rows; elsewhere it reads once, few, many or a size class.

clone_size	v_call	j_call	cdr3_aa
.	TRBV28	TRBJ1-1	CASSLGHNTEAFF
.	TRBV2	TRBJ2-3	CASSGTLAGDTQYF
.	TRBV28	TRBJ1-2	CASSLIPGQLAGYTF
once	TRBV9	TRBJ2-3	CASSVLGTFNTDTQYF
.	TRBV18	TRBJ2-1	CASSPPLSGSSNEQFF
.	TRBV5-1	TRBJ1-1	CASSPGDRENTEAFF
.	TRBV27	TRBJ1-1	CASGTRTGAYTEAFF
.	TRBV7-6	TRBJ1-1	CASSWGQELEAFF
.	TRBV7-2	TRBJ2-5	CASSRQGFAEETQYF
.	TRBV25-1	TRBJ2-3	CASSPPAGRADTQYF
.	TRBV11-3	TRBJ1-2	CASSLVATDYGYTF
.	TRBV3-1/TRBV3-2	TRBJ1-5	CASSLGTGVNQPQHF
.	TRBV15	TRBJ1-1	CATSRGDREAFF
.	TRBV3-1/TRBV3-2	TRBJ2-3	CASSLLGGLTDTQYF
.	TRBV24-1	TRBJ2-3	CATSDQQGSSTDTQYF
.	TRBV3-1/TRBV3-2	TRBJ2-7	CASSRRGSSGKRSEQYF
.	TRBV6-6	TRBJ2-1	CASSRAAESSYNEQFF
.	TRBV15	TRBJ2-5	CATSRDQGSEETQYF
.	TRBV12-3/TRBV12-4	TRBJ1-2	CASSLNRGRGYTF
.	TRBV7-2	TRBJ2-3	CASSLGGLAAYTDTQYF
.	TRBV19	TRBJ2-7	CASRPPGTGHYEQYF
.	TRBV5-4	TRBJ1-6	CASSVGTGVINSPLHF
.	TRBV6-5	TRBJ1-2	CASSYDPGRPYGYTF
.	TRBV12-5	TRBJ2-3	CASGLELGDTQYF
.	TRBV2	TRBJ1-5	CASTPGRDQPQHF
.	TRBV28	TRBJ1-6	CASSSRNSPLHF
.	TRBV19	TRBJ1-1	CASSNRGRTEAFF
.	TRBV23-1	TRBJ2-5	CASSQFGDRGRQETQYF
.	TRBV5-1	TRBJ1-1	CASIGQGGTEAFF
.	TRBV7-2	TRBJ2-1	CASSSSGTGYNEQFF
.	TRBV6-5	TRBJ2-7	CASRGDRGSTYEQYF
.	TRBV12-5	TRBJ1-3	CASGSRLGGNTIYF
.	TRBV11-2	TRBJ2-7	CASSPGWESSYEQYF
.	TRBV7-3	TRBJ2-1	CASSRTPGLANEQFF